The rows below give T cell receptor beta chains drawn from one sample of a study of T cell responses to AZD1222 COVID-19 vaccine. Profiled with immunoSEQ multiplex PCR; TCRdb holds only in-frame clones, not every one. The data show roughly 200,000 clones, around 88% seen once. Sample: peripheral blood, taken on day 0 of AZD1222 vaccination. The origin of the receptors is an adult in good health. Both conserved end residues are part of each CDR3. Fields, in order: CDR3 protein, clone size, V gene, J gene. A row's size may be missing; if present it is once, few, many or a size class.

CASSLSVGLGSGNTIYF	NA	TRBV28	TRBJ1-3
CASRKQGANSPLHF	NA	TRBV6-5	TRBJ1-6
CASSLTSVRSDTQYF	NA	TRBV7-2	TRBJ2-3
CASSLRPTDTQYF	NA	TRBV5-6	TRBJ2-3
CASSKPGQGSQPQHF	NA	TRBV28	TRBJ1-5
CASSYRQGAYNEQFF	NA	TRBV6-2/TRBV6-3	TRBJ2-1
CASSFNIQGRELFF	NA	TRBV14	TRBJ2-2
CASSLQGGTGELFF	NA	TRBV5-5	TRBJ2-2
CASSLLDRVDTIYF	NA	TRBV5-6	TRBJ1-3
CASSPPSQGNYGYTF	NA	TRBV18	TRBJ1-2
CASSLNHNEQFF	NA	TRBV5-4	TRBJ2-1
CASLQAGTEAFF	NA	TRBV10-2	TRBJ1-1
CASSEAPVGAADTQYF	NA	TRBV2	TRBJ2-3
CASSLTSGVLETQYF	NA	TRBV9	TRBJ2-5
CASSVRDTYEQYF	NA	TRBV9	TRBJ2-7
CASSTLGTAYEQYF	NA	TRBV9	TRBJ2-7
CASSLTEDQPQHF	NA	TRBV7-3	TRBJ1-5
CASRHRLAGGSHSTDTQYF	NA	TRBV27	TRBJ2-3
CASSRGSASGANVLTF	NA	TRBV3-1/TRBV3-2	TRBJ2-6
CASSNVGTGGRNEQFF	NA	TRBV19	TRBJ2-1
CASSQERAQRDGYTF	NA	TRBV4-3	TRBJ1-2
CASSLGDRGQPQHF	NA	TRBV7-2	TRBJ1-5
CASSPTGNYGYTF	NA	TRBV19	TRBJ1-2
CAWEFSGGDTQYF	NA	TRBV30	TRBJ2-3
CASSPTIAGARGYTF	NA	TRBV6-5	TRBJ1-2
CATSRVDAGSQPQHF	once	TRBV15	TRBJ1-5
CASSDSSGRTDTQYF	once	TRBV9	TRBJ2-3
CASSPRGRGNTEAFF	NA	TRBV14	TRBJ1-1
CASSADPGNTGELFF	NA	TRBV5-1	TRBJ2-2
CASSPFTPGQGFGNTIYF	NA	TRBV7-8	TRBJ1-3
CASSSRTGRDTQYF	once	TRBV27	TRBJ2-3
CASSVRGAEAFF	NA	TRBV28	TRBJ1-1
CASSPRTAHYGYTF	NA	TRBV9	TRBJ1-2
CASSLAHRGGTEAFF	NA	TRBV7-9	TRBJ1-1
CASGRTGGHTYEQYF	few	TRBV6-6	TRBJ2-7
CASSGITGTQDEQYF	NA	TRBV2	TRBJ2-7
CASSVEGERTDTQYF	NA	TRBV9	TRBJ2-3
CASSEKAGRGAFF	NA	TRBV6-1	TRBJ1-1
CASSSPGQFDTGELFF	NA	TRBV28	TRBJ2-2
CASSEALSYEQYF	NA	TRBV2	TRBJ2-7
CASSFPGQGRGGNEKLFF	NA	TRBV7-9	TRBJ1-4
CASSDLSSGYNEQFF	NA	TRBV2	TRBJ2-1
CASSSRGRGEGYGYTF	NA	TRBV7-3	TRBJ1-2
CASSEGGVEKLFF	NA	TRBV2	TRBJ1-4
CASSDRSNEKLFF	NA	TRBV6-6	TRBJ1-4
CASSLTGLAGSTDTQYF	NA	TRBV7-3	TRBJ2-3
CASSLDRVSEKLFF	NA	TRBV27	TRBJ1-4
CSAAGGPETQYF	few	TRBV29-1	TRBJ2-5
CASSLDLRVIGNTEAFF	NA	TRBV11-2	TRBJ1-1
CASRQGVSTDTQYF	NA	TRBV6-5	TRBJ2-3
CASSPLSGTHQPQHF	NA	TRBV18	TRBJ1-5
CASSYGVPSGNTIYF	NA	TRBV5-1	TRBJ1-3
CASSTQGSGELFF	NA	TRBV19	TRBJ2-2
CASSLDRAGNIQYF	NA	TRBV28	TRBJ2-4
CASSFVGDTSEQYF	NA	TRBV28	TRBJ2-7
CASSIGFRDGSYEQYF	once	TRBV19	TRBJ2-7
CASSDIDGGYEQYF	NA	TRBV2	TRBJ2-7